The present T cell receptor (beta chain) was sequenced within a study of T cells in Graves' hyperthyroidism and ophthalmopathy (dated by TCRdb to the late 2010s). For the wider study: Peripheral blood samples were taken at initial diagnosis, before any treatment was given. A discovery cohort of about a hundred patients, approximately 45 with Graves' ophthalmopathy and approximately 57 with stable Graves' hyperthyroidism, was used to find distinguishing TCR V-J signatures. The 100 discovery patients were divided at random into training and test sets in a 7:3 ratio. Thyroid tissue and blood T-cell repertoires from six Graves' hyperthyroidism patients were also compared in the study. After sampling, hyperthyroidism patients received methimazole starting at 30 mg daily, and ophthalmopathy patients received high-dose intravenous methylprednisolone. An independent validation cohort of around 19 hyperthyroidism patients and about 16 patients who later progressed to ophthalmopathy tested prospective prediction of ophthalmopathy. TCR Vbeta CDR3 sequencing of 130 to 150 peripheral blood samples (about 45 ophthalmopathy, under 80 hyperthyroidism and approximately 17 progressor patients) is reported in the paper. What the work shows at the level of the full study, not this receptor alone: No statistical method was used to set the sample size in advance, and investigators knew the group allocation. Most expanded thyroid clonotypes (frequency above 0.001) were also detected in blood, suggesting blood repertoires may reflect thyroid immune responses. In validation, the model predicted progression to ophthalmopathy a median of approximately 6.6 months before onset, with roughly 71% sensitivity and roughly 72% specificity. A 13 V-J signature model separated ophthalmopathy from stable hyperthyroidism, with over 85% sensitivity and 81.08% specificity in cross-validation and 80%/75% in testing.

In its sample, this clonotype was seen many times. This clone's antigen is unknown. The sample holds no much larger clone one base away, and base qualities are not on file. TCR beta CDR3 regions were amplified from RNA transcripts. The TCR CDR3 was subjected to a first round of RT-PCR using the HTBI primer set and the Qiagen OneStep RT-PCR kit. Libraries were constructed in a second round of multiplex PCR, after which size selection and purification were performed. Libraries were sequenced paired-end with 100 bp reads on an Illumina HiSeq2000. On the study's bioinformatics: SOAPnuke was used to process the raw data, with reads discarded if the reads contained adapters or uncalled bases, had a mean Phred below 15, or lacked an exact constant-primer or identifier match. High-quality paired reads were merged with COPE v1.2.5, and unique nucleotide sequences were defined as clonotypes. Clonotypes were aligned to IMGT TRBV, TRBD and TRBJ reference segments using MiTCR v1.1. Analysis was restricted to V-J combinations with a frequency above 0.0001, which covered approximately 99% of repertoires. A TCS score was defined as the ratio between F50 (clonal expansion) and ExV (chaos), using BLOSUM62-based TCRdist between CDR3 peptides within each V-J. Welch's t-statistics and random forest reduced around 510 V-J features to roughly 13, which were used in a naive Bayes classifier (R e1071). TCRdb reran the public reads through fastp at Q25 and MiXCR, keeping productive beta chains. CDR3 protein sequences are deduplicated, and each keeps its most common genes and DNA. For this entry, the V and J calls and clone size follow TCRdb and not the study's own pipeline. The sample data list approximately 530,000 distinct CDR3 sequences, and about a sixth of these were observed just once. Clones ranked in the top ten supply under 20% of the sample.

Stable Graves' hyperthyroidism was defined as no progression to ophthalmopathy during 18 months of follow-up. Hyperthyroidism patients were aged 18 to 65 years and newly diagnosed, with disease duration of less than 2 months. Any patient with an uncontrolled infection, another autoimmune disease, pregnancy or lactation was excluded. Diagnoses were based on clinical symptoms, serum thyroxine and TRAb, thyroid ultrasound and orbital computed tomography. PBMCs were separated from roughly 9.3 ml of fresh peripheral blood using Ficoll-Paque density gradient centrifugation. Trizol reagent was used to extract total RNA, and RNA quality was then checked on an Agilent 2100 Bioanalyzer. Trimming takes 4 bases from V and 3 bases from J, and the germline ends sit 13 bases apart. The CDR3 goes from the cysteine to the phenylalanine over 15 residues. The CDR3 DNA has 45 bases and is translated from base 1. CDR1 and CDR2, per the germline V gene, are KGHDR and SFDVKD.

The TCR comes from a woman between 18 and 29 years old with Graves' hyperthyroidism. The chain couples TRBV24-1 to TRBJ2-3, with a tentative D gene TRBD2 over 6 matching bases. The material sequenced was blood. CDR3 sequence: CATSDLGGPTDTQYF. The bases read TGTGCCACCAGTGACTTGGGGGGTCCTACAGATACGCAGTATTTT.